Below, 5 T cell receptor beta chains from the same sample are listed, as sequenced in a study of blood T cell repertoires in COVID-19. Generated by immunoSEQ multiplex PCR, the TCRdb table keeps only in-frame clones and is missing some. The sample consists of 150,000 to 200,000 clones, roughly 85% of them appearing once. Sequenced sample: peripheral blood. The receptors shown here come from a woman aged 80 or over with acute or convalescent COVID-19.

The chain is built from TRBV2 and TRBJ2-2, with D unresolved. The length of the CDR3 is 15 residues. Trimming pared 2 bases from V and 1 base from J, leaving 8 bases between. Germline CDR1 SNHLY, CDR2 FYNNEI. CDR3 loop: CASSELNRNTGELFF. The CDR3 region has the DNA TGTGCCAGCAGTGAATTGAACAGGAACACCGGGGAGCTGTTTTTT.

This clone was counted a few times. The rearrangement joins TRBV5-1 to TRBJ1-3; D gene ambiguous. The CDR3 covers 14 residues. Trimming left V 4 bases short and J 2 bases short, with 10 bases between. Germline V CDR1 and CDR2: SGHRS, YFSETQ. In DNA, the CDR3 is TGCGCCAGCAGCCCGGACTTTACTGGAAACACCATATATTTT. Protein product: CASSPDFTGNTIYF.

This clone was observed a few times. DNA of the CDR3: TGTGCCAGCAGTCCCGGGCGGGTTCCCCTCCACTTT. Its protein product is CASSPGRVPLHF. This sequence joins TRBV12-3 or TRBV12-4 and TRBJ1-6; no reliable D call. Trimming left V 5 bases short and J 13 bases short, with 12 bases between. This CDR3 spans 12 amino acids.

The V call is TRBV6-5, the J call TRBJ2-2; perhaps TRBD1 as D (5 bases). Germline-derived CDR1 and CDR2 are MNHEY and SVGAGI. The CDR3 contains 16 residues. With 2 bases removed from V and 6 bases from J, the gap between germline ends came to 16 bases. The CDR3 DNA follows: TGTGCCAGCAGTTACATTCAGGGTCAAAGCCCCGGGGAGCTGTTTTTT. This codes for CASSYIQGQSPGELFF.

The J gene is TRBJ1-1, the V gene TRBV5-1, with 8 bases matching TRBD1. The ends lost 7 bases at V and 1 base at J; junction bases unmatched: 6. Germline V gene data show CDR1 as SGHRS and CDR2 as YFSETQ. This CDR3 is built from 14 residues. This CDR3 is CASETGDPNTEAFF. The CDR3 region has the DNA TGCGCCAGCGAGACAGGGGATCCGAACACTGAAGCTTTCTTT.